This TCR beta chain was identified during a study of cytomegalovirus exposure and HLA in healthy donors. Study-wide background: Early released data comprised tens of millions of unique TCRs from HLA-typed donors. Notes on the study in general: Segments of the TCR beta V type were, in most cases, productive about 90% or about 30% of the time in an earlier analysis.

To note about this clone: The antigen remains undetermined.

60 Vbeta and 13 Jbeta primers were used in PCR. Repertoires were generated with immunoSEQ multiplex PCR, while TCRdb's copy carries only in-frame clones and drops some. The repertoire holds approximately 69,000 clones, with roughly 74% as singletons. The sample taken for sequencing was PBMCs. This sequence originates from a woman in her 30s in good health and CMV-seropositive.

DNA of the CDR3: TGTGCCAGCAGTTACGGGACAGGGGGCTACGAGCAGTACTTC. This sequence encodes CASSYGTGGYEQYF. The genes are TRBV6-5 and TRBJ2-7, with 11 bases aligning to TRBD1. CDR1 is MNHEY and CDR2 is SVGAGI in the germline V gene. CDR3 size: 14 residues. J lost 3 bases, V lost 2 bases, and 0 bases had no gene match.